This TCR beta chain comes out of a study of T cells in Graves' hyperthyroidism and ophthalmopathy. Study in general: Specimen type is peripheral blood, collected at initial diagnosis prior to any treatment.

For this clonotype: Its specificity is not known.

Using RNA transcripts as the source, TCR beta CDR3 regions were amplified. First-round RT-PCR of the TCR CDR3 relied on the HTBI primer set. TCRdb re-analysed the multiplex PCR reads in MiXCR, keeping a single row per CDR3 protein. The sample lists fewer than 25,000 distinct CDR3 sequences; 49% were seen once. General study results and limits: A model of 13 V-J pairs discriminated ophthalmopathy from stable hyperthyroidism. In blood, most of the thyroid clonotypes expanded above 0.001 were also present.

This CDR3 region has 15 residues. CDR1 and CDR2 (germline): ENHRY, SYGVKD. V lost 3 bases to trimming and J lost 0 bases, with 11 bases between them. This TCR came from a woman aged 40 to 49 with Graves' hyperthyroidism that later progressed to Graves' ophthalmopathy. V gene TRBV10-3 combines with J gene TRBJ1-1; D unresolved. What was sequenced was blood. The CDR3 loop is CAISESDKMNTEAFF. The DNA for the CDR3 is TGTGCCATCAGTGAATCCGATAAAATGAACACTGAAGCTTTCTTT.